This passage covers 11 T cell receptor beta chains from one sample sequenced in a study of cytomegalovirus exposure and HLA in healthy donors listed by TCRdb under 2017. The library relied on the immunoSEQ multiplex PCR assay. For the multiplex PCR, a mixture combining 60 forward primers for TCR Vbeta segments and 13 reverse primers for TCR Jbeta segments was used. Imported from immuneACCESS, the table was reduced by TCRdb to in-frame sequences with V and J called. These copies leave out some clones; in studies compared against another copy, an unresolved V gene accounts for under half, and the cause of the remainder is not known. This sample comprises about 160,000 clones, over 75% of them detected only once. The ten most abundant clones make up approximately 4.5% of the sample. The sequencing sample was made of PBMCs. The receptors were sampled from a man in his forties in good health and CMV-seronegative.

This chain links TRBV13 with TRBJ1-6; TRBD1 agrees at 9 bases. In germline, CDR1 is PRHDT, CDR2 FYEKMQ (reference sequence). The ends lost 3 bases at V and 4 bases at J; junction bases unmatched: 4. The CDR3 sequence is 16 residues long. This chain's CDR3 is CASSFRTGEYNSPLHF. The CDR3 bases are TGTGCCAGCAGCTTCCGGACAGGGGAATATAATTCACCCCTCCACTTT.

CDR3 sequence: CASSLITVHTEAFF. For the CDR3, the DNA is TGTGCCAGCAGCTTAATAACGGTTCACACTGAAGCTTTCTTT. This chain joins TRBV7-3 and TRBJ1-1; no definite D call. The germline CDR1 and CDR2 sequences are SGHTA and FQGTGA. Trimming cost V 1 base and J 3 bases, with 9 bases left between them. The CDR3 contains 14 residues. Using reference TRBV7-3 and TRBJ1-1 for the parts outside the CDR3, the full variable domain is GAGVSQTPSNKVTEKGKYVELRCDPISGHTALYWYRQSLGQGPEFLIYFQGTGAADDSGLPNDRFFAVRPEGSVSTLKIQRTERGDSAVYLCASSLITVHTEAFFGQGTRLTVV.

The chain couples TRBV4-3 to TRBJ2-5; possible D gene TRBD2, 6 bases. With 2 bases removed from V and 0 bases from J, the gap between germline ends came to 10 bases. This CDR3 is 15 amino acids long. Germline V gene sequence: CDR1 LGHNA, CDR2 YSLEER. The CDR3 region has the DNA TGCGCCAGCAGCCAACGCGGGACTTACCAAGAGACCCAGTACTTC. Protein: CASSQRGTYQETQYF.

The chain couples TRBV5-4 to TRBJ2-7; TRBD2 aligns across 7 bases. J lost 0 bases, V lost 10 bases, and 4 bases had no gene match. Germline V lookup: CDR1 SGHNT, CDR2 YYREEE (reference sequence). The CDR3 spans 12 residues. The CDR3 DNA follows: TGTGCCGCATCTAGCGGCTCCTACGAGCAGTACTTC. Translating gives CAASSGSYEQYF.

This clone was recorded a few times. The CDR3 loop is CSVDAEDRSGSPLHF. Written as DNA, the CDR3 is TGCAGCGTTGACGCCGAGGACAGGTCGGGTTCACCCCTCCACTTT. V and J are TRBV29-1 and TRBJ1-6; 7 bases line up with TRBD1. V was pared by 3 bases and J by 9 bases, with 11 bases of the junction left unmatched. The V gene's germline CDR1 is SQVTM and CDR2 ANQGSEA. The CDR3 consists of 15 residues. The variable domain in full, with the rest retrieved from reference TRBV29-1 and TRBJ1-6, is SAVISQKPSRDICQRGTSLTIQCQVDSQVTMMFWYRQQPGQSLTLIATANQGSEATYESGFVIDKFPISRPNLTFSTLTVSNMSPEDSSIYLCSVDAEDRSGSPLHFGNGTRLTVT.

Written as DNA, the CDR3 is TGTGCCAGCAGTTTTGGGGGGGGCGTGAACACTGAAGCTTTCTTT. Amino acids: CASSFGGGVNTEAFF. The V call is TRBV6-5, the J call TRBJ1-1; a weak D match, TRBD1 (6 bases). Germline V CDR1 and CDR2: MNHEY, SVGAGI. Trimming took 4 bases from V and 0 from J, leaving 12 bases between them. The CDR3 contains 15 residues.

This clone was observed a few times. The V and J genes are TRBV4-1 and TRBJ2-5, with 9 bases that match TRBD1. There are 13 residues in the CDR3. CDR1 is MGHRA and CDR2 is YSYEKL in the germline V gene. Trimming removed 6 bases from V and 2 bases from J; junction bases left unmatched: 1. CDR3 in DNA: TGCGCCAGCAGACAGGGGGCTCAAGAGACCCAGTACTTC. The encoded protein is CASRQGAQETQYF.

As to this clone: One end of the junction varies from germline; a read error may be responsible. The chain is built from TRBV7-9 and TRBJ2-7, with 7 bases that match TRBD1. Per the germline V gene, CDR1 is SEHNR and CDR2 is FQNEAQ (reference sequence). The CDR3 extends over 15 amino acids. CDR3 protein: CSSSSRDSYSYEQYF. CDR3 bases: TGTTCCAGCAGCAGCCGGGACAGCTACTCCTACGAGCAGTACTTC.

The chain couples TRBV7-3 to TRBJ2-5, with a tentative D call TRBD2 (7 bases). Germline-derived CDR1 and CDR2 are SGHTA and FQGTGA. The CDR3 length is 15 residues. The ends were cut back, 4 bases at V and 5 bases at J, with 17 bases in the middle. The chain's CDR3 is CASSYLGGASETQYF. In DNA, the CDR3 is TGTGCCAGCAGCTATTTAGGGGGGGCGTCGGAGACCCAGTACTTC.

The chain has TRBV7-2 and TRBJ1-4, with D maybe TRBD1 (6 bases). The CDR3 runs 17 residues. Germline CDR1 and CDR2: SGHTA and FQGNSA. Trimming took off 4 bases at V and 0 bases at J, with 15 bases between the two ends. This chain's CDR3 is CASSSSGTLATNEKLFF. CDR3 in DNA: TGTGCCAGCAGCTCTTCCGGGACACTTGCAACTAATGAAAAACTGTTTTTT.

The V call is TRBV7-9, the J call TRBJ2-2, with 9 bases that match TRBD2. This CDR3 is 19 amino acids long. Looked up from germline, CDR1 is SEHNR and CDR2 is FQNEAQ (reference sequence). V was clipped by 4 bases and J by 1 base; unmatched bases: 13. CDR3 loop: CASSSPFGERGENTGELFF. CDR3 bases: TGTGCCAGCAGCTCGCCCTTTGGGGAGCGGGGGGAGAACACCGGGGAGCTGTTTTTT.